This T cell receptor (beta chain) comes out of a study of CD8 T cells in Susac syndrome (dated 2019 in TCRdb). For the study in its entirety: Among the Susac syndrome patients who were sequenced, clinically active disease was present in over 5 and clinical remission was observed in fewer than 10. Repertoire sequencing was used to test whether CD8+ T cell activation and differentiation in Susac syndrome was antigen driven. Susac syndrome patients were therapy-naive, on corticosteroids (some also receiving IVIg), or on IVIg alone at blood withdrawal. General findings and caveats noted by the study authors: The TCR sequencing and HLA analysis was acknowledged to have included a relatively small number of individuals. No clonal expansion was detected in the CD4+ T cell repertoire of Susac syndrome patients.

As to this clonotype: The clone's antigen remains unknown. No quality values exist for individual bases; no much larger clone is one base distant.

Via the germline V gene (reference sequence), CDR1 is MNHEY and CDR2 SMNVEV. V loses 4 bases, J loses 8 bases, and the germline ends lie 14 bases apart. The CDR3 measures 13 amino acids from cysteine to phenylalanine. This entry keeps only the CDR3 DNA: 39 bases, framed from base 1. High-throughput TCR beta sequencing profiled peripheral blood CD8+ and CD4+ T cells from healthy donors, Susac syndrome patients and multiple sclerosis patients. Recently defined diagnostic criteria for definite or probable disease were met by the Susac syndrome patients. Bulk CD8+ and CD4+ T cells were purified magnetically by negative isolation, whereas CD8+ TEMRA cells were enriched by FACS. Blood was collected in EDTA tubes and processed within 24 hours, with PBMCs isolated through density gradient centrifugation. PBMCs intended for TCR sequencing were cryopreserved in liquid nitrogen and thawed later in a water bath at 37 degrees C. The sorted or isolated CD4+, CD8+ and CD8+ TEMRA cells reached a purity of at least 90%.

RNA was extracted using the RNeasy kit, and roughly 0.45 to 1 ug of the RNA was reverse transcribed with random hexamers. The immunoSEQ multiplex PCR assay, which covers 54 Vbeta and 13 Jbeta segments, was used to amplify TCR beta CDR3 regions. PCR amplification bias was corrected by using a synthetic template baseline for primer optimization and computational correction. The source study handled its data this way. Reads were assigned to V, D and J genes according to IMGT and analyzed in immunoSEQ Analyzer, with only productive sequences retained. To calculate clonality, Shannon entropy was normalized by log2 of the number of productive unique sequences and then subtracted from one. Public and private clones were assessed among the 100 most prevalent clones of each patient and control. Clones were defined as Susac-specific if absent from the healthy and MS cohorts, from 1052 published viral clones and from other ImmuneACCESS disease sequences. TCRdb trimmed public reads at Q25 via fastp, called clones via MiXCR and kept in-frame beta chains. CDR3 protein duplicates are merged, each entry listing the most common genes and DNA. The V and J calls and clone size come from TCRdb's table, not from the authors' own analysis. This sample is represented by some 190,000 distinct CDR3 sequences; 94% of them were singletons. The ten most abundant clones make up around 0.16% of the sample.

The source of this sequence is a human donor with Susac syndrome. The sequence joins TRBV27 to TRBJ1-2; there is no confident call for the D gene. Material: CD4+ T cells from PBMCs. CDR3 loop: CASSSLVFGGYTF. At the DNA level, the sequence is TGTGCCAGCAGTTCCCTCGTGTTTGGGGGCTACACCTTC.